The following is a T cell receptor beta chain sequence with its context. Its antigen is undetermined. The record originates from a study of cytomegalovirus exposure and HLA in healthy donors. Broader study findings: Per published reports, the classifier diagnosed cytomegalovirus status with high specificity and sensitivity. The study flagged about 160 TCR beta chains as cytomegalovirus-associated.

With 5 bases clipped from V and 8 bases from J, the junction kept 7 bases outside the gene matches. Germline V gene lookup returns CDR1 MNHEY and CDR2 SMNVEV (reference sequence). The CDR3 is 16 amino acids. PCR was performed using 60 Vbeta and 13 Jbeta primers. Some clones are missing from TCRdb's copy, which holds only in-frame ones; the method was immunoSEQ multiplex PCR. Of approximately 170,000 clones in the sample, roughly 79% were seen once. Nominally healthy donors provided the samples, though records likely missed some immune exposures. The sample was PBMCs. The chain carries TRBV27 and TRBJ2-1; TRBD2 agrees at 15 bases. This receptor was obtained from a man aged 35-49 years in good health and CMV-seronegative. The CDR3 loop reads CASSLGLAGGRDEQFF. CDR3 bases: TGTGCCAGCAGTCTGGGACTAGCGGGAGGTAGGGATGAGCAGTTCTTC.